This entry lists 21 T cell receptor beta chains sequenced from one sample in a study of beta chain features in type 1 diabetes. Study-level results: People with Type 1 diabetes carried modestly yet significantly shorter TCRB CDR3s in all four CD4+ subsets.

Expressed TCRB transcripts were sequenced because the isolated RNA had all been reverse transcribed beforehand. Method: immunoSEQ multiplex PCR; TCRdb's copy keeps in-frame clones and lacks some. The profile covers about 250,000 clones, with about a tenth appearing a single time and over 0.015% taken by the ten largest. Antigen specificity for these receptors is unknown. Specimen: naive CD4+ T cells from blood. These receptors came from a young man with type 1 diabetes.

This clone was seen a handful of times. The chain recombines TRBV7-8 with TRBJ2-3; TRBD1 matches at 10 bases. Germline trimming cut 8 bases from V and 5 bases from J; bases unmatched to any gene: 4. Germline lookup yields CDR1 SGHVS and CDR2 FQNEAQ. The CDR3 consists of 13 residues. CDR3 DNA: TGTGCCAGCGGGACAGGGGATAAAGATACGCAGTATTTT. Protein sequence: CASGTGDKDTQYF.

In its sample, this clone was seen a few times. The rearrangement uses TRBV7-3 and TRBJ2-1, with 7 positions matching TRBD2. The CDR3 length is 16 residues. Unmatched junction bases numbered 9, after V lost 1 base and J lost 6 bases. Looked up from germline, CDR1 is SGHTA and CDR2 is FQGTGA. The CDR3 DNA follows: TGTGCCAGCAGCTTAAATTCAGGGACGGGAGGCAATGAGCAGTTCTTC. This translates into CASSLNSGTGGNEQFF.

This clone was found a few times. The gene calls are TRBV9 and TRBJ2-1; 8 nucleotides match TRBD2. Trimming cost V 4 bases and J 2 bases; bases outside gene matches: 2. The CDR3 consists of 14 residues. Germline CDR1 is SGDLS and CDR2 is YYNGEE. The CDR3 sequence: CASSLSGTYNEQFF. In DNA, the CDR3 is TGTGCCAGCAGCCTTAGCGGGACCTACAATGAGCAGTTCTTC.

This clone was counted a few times. The V and J genes are TRBV27 and TRBJ2-2; D is possibly TRBD1 (5 bases). CDR3 length: 17 amino acids. From germline, CDR1 is MNHEY and CDR2 SMNVEV (reference sequence). V gave up 3 bases and J gave up 2 bases, with 16 bases separating them. CDR3 sequence reads: CASSFFSGKPNTGELFF. CDR3 DNA: TGTGCCAGCAGTTTTTTTTCAGGGAAACCTAACACCGGGGAGCTGTTTTTT.

CDR3 residues: CASSFEDEKLFF. CDR3 DNA sequence: TGTGCCAGCAGCTTTGAGGATGAAAAACTGTTTTTT. J is TRBJ1-4 and V is TRBV7-9; D unclear. CDR1 SEHNR and CDR2 FQNEAQ come from the germline V gene (reference sequence). Deletions cut 3 bases from V and 6 bases from J, with 5 bases between. The CDR3 is 12 residues long.

This clone was seen more than once but under ten times. The chain is built from TRBV7-2 and TRBJ1-5, with D perhaps TRBD1 (5 bases). The germline V and J ends were trimmed by 4 bases and 1 base, with 14 bases remaining between them. CDR3 length: 16 amino acids. The V gene's germline CDR1 is SGHTA and CDR2 FQGNSA. In DNA, the CDR3 is TGTGCCAGCAGCTCCCGGGGGGGTACAAGCAATCAGCCCCAGCATTTT. It is translated as CASSSRGGTSNQPQHF.

The chain is built from TRBV19 and TRBJ2-5, with a tentative D call TRBD1 (5 bases). The CDR3 has 13 amino acids. Germline CDR1 is LNHDA and CDR2 is SQIVND (reference sequence). Trimming stripped 4 bases from V and 2 bases from J, with 8 bases between. The CDR3 sequence is CASSTRQQETQYF. CDR3 coding DNA: TGTGCCAGTAGTACCCGACAGCAAGAGACCCAGTACTTC. Together with reference TRBV19 and TRBJ2-5, the CDR3 gives the full variable domain: DGGITQSPKYLFRKEGQNVTLSCEQNLNHDAMYWYRQDPGQGLRLIYYSQIVNDFQKGDIAEGYSVSREKKESFPLTVTSAQKNPTAFYLCASSTRQQETQYFGPGTRLLVL.

The chain couples TRBV7-2 to TRBJ2-2, with D possibly matching TRBD2 (6 bases). Germline loops: CDR1 SGHTA, CDR2 FQGNSA. The CDR3 runs 15 residues. V was trimmed by 4 bases and J by 4 bases, leaving 13 bases between them. The CDR3 reads CASSYMGGSTGELFF. CDR3 coding DNA: TGTGCCAGCAGCTACATGGGGGGAAGCACCGGGGAGCTGTTTTTT.

The chain uses TRBV6-1 and TRBJ1-6; no reliable D call. The CDR3 is 14 amino acids. V shed 2 bases and J shed 14 bases, with 16 bases lying between them. In germline, CDR1 is MNHNS, CDR2 SASEGT. CDR3 in amino acids: CASSETATQPALHF. The CDR3 nucleotides read TGTGCCAGCAGTGAAACAGCTACCCAACCAGCCCTCCACTTT.

This clone was recorded a few times. This chain links TRBV4-3 with TRBJ1-2, with D maybe TRBD1 (6 bases). There are 16 residues in the CDR3. The germline gives CDR1 LGHNA, CDR2 YSLEER. V lost 0 bases and J 4 bases, leaving 15 bases between the germline ends. The CDR3 here is CASSQDRHRQVYGYTF. Here the CDR3 DNA reads TGCGCCAGCAGCCAAGATCGACACAGACAGGTCTATGGCTACACCTTC.

This clone was seen a handful of times. The V and J genes are TRBV6-6 and TRBJ2-7; no firm D call. Germline assignment: CDR1 MNHNY and CDR2 SVGAGI (reference sequence). The V gene lost 0 bases and the J gene lost 6 bases, with 9 bases spanning the gap. The CDR3 extends over 13 amino acids. The CDR3 sequence is CASSYSVLSEQYF. Here the CDR3 DNA reads TGTGCCAGCAGTTACTCCGTACTAAGCGAGCAGTACTTC.

The chain carries TRBV4-2 and TRBJ1-5, with D perhaps matching TRBD1 (5 bases). The germline V gene encodes CDR1 LGHNA and CDR2 YNFKEQ. This CDR3 contains 16 residues. V shed 1 base and J shed 2 bases, with 12 bases lying between them. This CDR3 is CASSQGDSGGNQPQHF. In DNA form, the CDR3 reads TGTGCCAGCAGCCAAGGGGACTCGGGAGGCAATCAGCCCCAGCATTTT.

V gene TRBV4-2 combines with J gene TRBJ2-1; 7 bases are a match to TRBD2. The CDR3 sequence is 19 residues long. Germline lookup yields CDR1 LGHNA and CDR2 YNFKEQ. V was clipped by 4 bases and J by 3 bases; unmatched bases: 18. The CDR3 region is CASSLGEGPGRNLYNEQFF. In DNA form, the CDR3 reads TGTGCCAGCAGCCTTGGGGAGGGCCCCGGGCGGAACCTCTACAATGAGCAGTTCTTC.

The rearrangement joins TRBV5-4 to TRBJ2-3; TRBD1 matches 8 bases. Germline trimming cut 0 bases from V and 4 bases from J; bases unmatched to any gene: 10. CDR1 and CDR2 (germline): SGHNT, YYREEE (reference sequence). The CDR3 totals 17 residues. The CDR3 protein is CASSLGIRGRRADTQYF. The CDR3, as DNA: TGTGCCAGCAGCTTGGGGATCAGGGGGCGCCGGGCAGATACGCAGTATTTT. Full variable domain (remainder filled in from reference TRBV5-4 and TRBJ2-3): ETGVTQSPTHLIKTRGQQVTLRCSSQSGHNTVSWYQQALGQGPQFIFQYYREEENGRGNFPPRFSGLQFPNYSSELNVNALELDDSALYLCASSLGIRGRRADTQYFGPGTRLTVL.

The chain combines TRBV4-2 with TRBJ1-2; D possibly corresponds to TRBD1 (5 bases). V was clipped by 0 bases and J by 8 bases, with 16 bases between them. The CDR3 has 15 amino acids. Germline V gene sequence: CDR1 LGHNA, CDR2 YNFKEQ. The CDR3 nucleotides are TGTGCCAGCAGCCAAGAGATGGGACTAGAAAGGGGCTACACCTTC. Translation gives CASSQEMGLERGYTF.

The V and J genes are TRBV2 and TRBJ1-4; unclear D gene. Germline V gene lookup returns CDR1 SNHLY and CDR2 FYNNEI. CDR3 length equals 15 residues. With 6 bases removed from V and 4 bases from J, the gap between germline ends came to 15 bases. Here the CDR3 DNA reads TGTGCCAGCAGACAAGCCTCGGCGGGTAATGAAAAACTGTTTTTT. Amino acids: CASRQASAGNEKLFF.

This clone was seen only a few times. J is TRBJ1-1 and V is TRBV2; possible D gene TRBD1, 5 bases. CDR1 is SNHLY and CDR2 is FYNNEI in the germline V gene. V lost 7 bases and J lost 0, with 33 bases in between. The CDR3 is 21 residues long. The CDR3 DNA reads as TGTGCCAGCACCCTCCGACAGCTTAAATTTTGGGATTCCAAAATGAACACTGAAGCTTTCTTT. This codes for CASTLRQLKFWDSKMNTEAFF.

This clone was detected a few times. The CDR3 loop reads CASAGQPNTEAFF. The DNA for the CDR3 is TGTGCCAGCGCGGGACAGCCTAACACTGAAGCTTTCTTT. The chain is built from TRBV9 and TRBJ1-1; TRBD1 matches 7 bases. Trimming removed 7 bases from V and 2 bases from J; junction bases left unmatched: 5. This CDR3 is 13 amino acids long. The germline V gene encodes CDR1 SGDLS and CDR2 YYNGEE.

V is TRBV2 and J is TRBJ2-5, with D perhaps TRBD2 (6 bases). This CDR3 has 12 residues. Germline lookup yields CDR1 SNHLY and CDR2 FYNNEI. V lost 7 bases and J lost 9, with 15 bases in between. The CDR3 is CASTKTGEAQYF. DNA for the CDR3: TGTGCCAGCACCAAGACGGGGGAAGCCCAGTACTTC.

This rearrangement joins TRBV15 to TRBJ2-5; perhaps TRBD2 as D (5 bases). The CDR3 runs 14 residues. Germline CDR1 and CDR2: LNHNV and YYDKDF (reference sequence). V dropped 0 bases and J dropped 3 bases, with 8 bases sitting between them. CDR3 residues: CATSRDPGKETQYF. CDR3 nucleotide sequence: TGTGCCACCAGCAGAGATCCGGGGAAAGAGACCCAGTACTTC.

This clone has a handful of counts. J is TRBJ2-5 and V is TRBV10-3, with TRBD2 matching 7 bases. The junction had 6 bases not matched to a gene; V was cut back by 3 bases and J by 5 bases. The length of the CDR3 is 14 residues. CDR1 and CDR2 (germline): ENHRY, SYGVKD. CDR3 nucleotide sequence: TGTGCCATCAGTGATTCTCGGGGAGGGGAGACCCAGTACTTC. Its protein product is CAISDSRGGETQYF.